This TCR beta chain was sequenced for a study of T cells in Graves' hyperthyroidism and ophthalmopathy. What was amplified from RNA transcripts were TCR beta CDR3 regions. The HTBI primer set drove a first-round RT-PCR of the TCR CDR3. One entry per CDR3 protein results from TCRdb running MiXCR on the multiplex PCR reads. The data hold approximately 620,000 distinct CDR3 sequences, with more than 15% observed a single time. V lost 2 bases to trimming and J lost 7 bases, with 15 bases between them. The CDR3 loop spans 15 amino acids. CDR1 SGHTA and CDR2 FQGTGA come from the germline V gene. This clonotype has more than one count but fewer than ten.

The chain employs TRBV7-3 and TRBJ2-1, with D possibly matching TRBD2 (6 bases). Sample: blood. The sequence was collected from a woman aged 40 to 50 with Graves' ophthalmopathy. This CDR3 is CASSLGFTRGNEQFF. CDR3 nucleotide sequence: TGTGCCAGCAGCTTAGGGTTCACCCGGGGGAATGAGCAGTTCTTC.